This is a list of T cell receptor beta chains from one sample in a study of siplizumab effects on memory and regulatory T cells. What these receptors recognize is not known. Sequenced by immunoSEQ multiplex PCR; TCRdb stores in-frame clones only, minus some. The table records 17,000 or so clones, 40% to 60% of them present only once. The sample comprised CFSE-low (dividing) CD4+ T cells sorted from an allogeneic mixed lymphocyte reaction. These TCRs come from a human donor in good health; the cells came from an allogeneic mixed lymphocyte reaction. Each CDR3 is given with its conserved first and last residue. The D gene is left open where the match is weak. Size is stated for part of the rows, as once, few or many counts, or as a class when the clone is expanded.

v_call	j_call	clone_size	d_call	cdr3_aa	cdr3_nt
TRBV7-2	TRBJ1-1	.	.	CASSFDWNTEAFF	TGTGCCAGCAGCTTTGACTGGAACACTGAAGCTTTCTTT
TRBV28	TRBJ2-3	few	TRBD1	CASATGPGTDTQYF	TGTGCCTCCGCGACAGGGCCTGGCACAGATACGCAGTATTTT
TRBV7-3	TRBJ2-1	.	.	CASSLAGANEQFF	TGTGCCAGCAGCTTAGCTGGGGCCAATGAGCAGTTCTTC
TRBV5-1	TRBJ2-3	few	TRBD2	CASSPGTSGSPDTQYF	TGCGCCAGCAGCCCCGGGACTAGCGGGTCTCCAGATACGCAGTATTTT
TRBV30	TRBJ2-3	few	.	CAWSVGYESQYF	TGTGCCTGGAGTGTAGGCTATGAATCACAGTATTTT
TRBV19	TRBJ1-2	.	.	CASSEGWYGYTF	TGTGCCAGTAGTGAAGGGTGGTATGGCTACACCTTC
TRBV27	TRBJ2-7	once	.	CASSPWQGREEQYF	TGTGCCAGCAGTCCCTGGCAGGGGAGGGAGGAGCAGTACTTC
TRBV12-5	TRBJ1-4	.	.	CASGLVGDVGKLFF	TGTGCTAGTGGTTTGGTAGGGGATGTAGGAAAACTGTTTTTT
TRBV7-9	TRBJ2-3	few	.	CASSRGDTDTQYF	TGTGCCAGCAGCAGGGGCGACACAGATACGCAGTATTTT
TRBV7-6	TRBJ1-5	few	.	CASSGSNQPQHF	TGTGCCAGCAGTGGTAGCAATCAGCCCCAGCATTTT
TRBV28	TRBJ2-1	few	TRBD2	CASSLWTSGHNEQFF	TGTGCCAGCAGTTTATGGACTAGCGGGCACAATGAGCAGTTCTTC
TRBV9	TRBJ2-1	.	.	CASSVFGTPANEQFF	TGTGCCAGCAGCGTTTTCGGGACGCCGGCCAATGAGCAGTTCTTC
TRBV2	TRBJ2-5	.	TRBD1	CASSRDRVQETQYF	TGTGCCAGCAGCCGGGACAGGGTGCAAGAGACCCAGTACTTC
TRBV5-1	TRBJ1-4	few	TRBD1	CASSLSPTGVEKLFF	TGCGCCAGCAGCTTAAGTCCGACAGGGGTTGAAAAACTGTTTTTT
TRBV7-2	TRBJ2-3	.	TRBD2	CASSLGLAPDTQYF	TGTGCCAGCAGCTTAGGACTAGCCCCAGATACGCAGTATTTT
TRBV18	TRBJ2-3	.	.	CASSMAGTDTQYF	TGTGCCAGCTCAATGGCCGGCACAGATACGCAGTATTTT
TRBV9	TRBJ1-6	.	.	CASSDVSYNSPLHF	TGTGCCAGCAGCGACGTCTCCTATAATTCACCCCTCCACTTT
TRBV29-1	TRBJ1-1	medium-sized	.	CSVDGLNTEAFF	TGCAGCGTTGACGGTTTGAACACTGAAGCTTTCTTT